The entry that follows covers one T cell receptor beta chain sequence. This sample was taken from a study of blood T cell repertoires in COVID-19. Method: immunoSEQ multiplex PCR; TCRdb's copy keeps in-frame clones and lacks some. The table has 95,000 to 150,000 clones, 80% to 90% seen once. The clonotype was recovered from a woman between 50 and 59 years old with active or convalescent COVID-19. The source material was peripheral blood.

This CDR3 reads CSGGLAETYNEQFF. The CDR3 bases are TGCAGCGGTGGACTAGCGGAAACATACAATGAGCAGTTCTTC. The chain employs TRBV29-1 and TRBJ2-1, with 10 bases fitting TRBD2. The V segment lost 7 bases and the J segment 4 bases; nucleotides outside the gene matches: 7. The CDR3 covers 14 residues. The germline gives CDR1 SQVTM, CDR2 ANQGSEA.